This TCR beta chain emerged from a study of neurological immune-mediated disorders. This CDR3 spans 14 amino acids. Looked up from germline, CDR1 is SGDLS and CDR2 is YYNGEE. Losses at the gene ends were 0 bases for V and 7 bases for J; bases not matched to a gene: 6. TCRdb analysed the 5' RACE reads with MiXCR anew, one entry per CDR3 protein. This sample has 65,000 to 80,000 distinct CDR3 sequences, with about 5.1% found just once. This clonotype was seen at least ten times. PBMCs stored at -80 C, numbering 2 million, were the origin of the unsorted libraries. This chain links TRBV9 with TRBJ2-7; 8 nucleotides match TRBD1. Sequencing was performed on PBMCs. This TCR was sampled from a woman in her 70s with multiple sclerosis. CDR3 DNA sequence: TGTGCCAGCAGCGTAGAGGACAGGGCTTGGGAGCAGTACTTC. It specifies CASSVEDRAWEQYF.